This is a list of T cell receptor beta chains from one sample in a study of beta chain features in type 1 diabetes. Assay: immunoSEQ multiplex PCR; the TCRdb copy retains only in-frame clones and omits some. This table has fewer than 550,000 clones, about an eighth appearing once. Sequenced material: naive CD4+ T cells from blood. All receptors come from a woman in her late teens or twenties in good health. Both conserved end residues are part of each CDR3. A D gene is named only where the DNA matches it firmly. Size is omitted from some rows. Given values are once, few, many or a class for expanded clones.

clone_size: few
v_call: TRBV11-2
d_call: NA
j_call: TRBJ2-1
cdr3_nt: TGTGCCAGCAACTATTACAATGAGCAGTTCTTC
cdr3_aa: CASNYYNEQFF

clone_size: many
v_call: TRBV4-3
d_call: NA
j_call: TRBJ1-2
cdr3_nt: TGCGCCAGCAGCCAAGTTCAGGGGAATGGCTACACCTTC
cdr3_aa: CASSQVQGNGYTF

clone_size: few
v_call: TRBV19
d_call: TRBD1
j_call: TRBJ2-4
cdr3_nt: TGTGCCAGTAGAAAGGAGGGGACAGGGGCTGGAACCATTCAGTACTTC
cdr3_aa: CASRKEGTGAGTIQYF

clone_size: NA
v_call: TRBV7-2
d_call: NA
j_call: TRBJ2-3
cdr3_nt: TGTGCCAGCAGCCCCCTGGCTTTGACAGATACGCAGTATTTT
cdr3_aa: CASSPLALTDTQYF

clone_size: NA
v_call: TRBV5-4
d_call: TRBD1
j_call: TRBJ2-7
cdr3_nt: TGTGCCAGCAGCGGGACCGGGACAGGGAGCTACGAGCAGTACTTC
cdr3_aa: CASSGTGTGSYEQYF

clone_size: few
v_call: TRBV7-2
d_call: NA
j_call: TRBJ2-5
cdr3_nt: TGTGCCAGCAGTGTACAAAGGGTGCAAGAGACCCAGTACTTC
cdr3_aa: CASSVQRVQETQYF

clone_size: NA
v_call: TRBV29-1
d_call: NA
j_call: TRBJ2-5
cdr3_nt: TGCAGCGACGAGGAATCGAACTTC
cdr3_aa: CSDEESNF

clone_size: NA
v_call: TRBV28
d_call: NA
j_call: TRBJ1-4
cdr3_nt: TGTGCCAGCAGTTTCCTTTGGATAAATGAAAAACTGTTTTTT
cdr3_aa: CASSFLWINEKLFF

clone_size: NA
v_call: TRBV7-9
d_call: TRBD1
j_call: TRBJ2-1
cdr3_nt: TGTGCCAGCAGCCGGACAGGGAGTGAGTTCTTC
cdr3_aa: CASSRTGSEFF

clone_size: NA
v_call: TRBV6-5
d_call: TRBD1
j_call: TRBJ2-1
cdr3_nt: TGTGCCAGCAGGGGACAGATCAACCCCTACAATGAGCAGTTCTTC
cdr3_aa: CASRGQINPYNEQFF

clone_size: few
v_call: TRBV30
d_call: NA
j_call: TRBJ1-5
cdr3_nt: TGTGCCTGGACCTCACAGGGTACGAGCAATCAGCCCCAGCATTTT
cdr3_aa: CAWTSQGTSNQPQHF

clone_size: few
v_call: TRBV7-2
d_call: TRBD1
j_call: TRBJ2-5
cdr3_nt: TGTGCCAGCAGCTGGACAGGGGCTGAGACCCAGTACTTC
cdr3_aa: CASSWTGAETQYF

clone_size: NA
v_call: TRBV9
d_call: NA
j_call: TRBJ1-1
cdr3_nt: TGTGCCAGCAGCGAATTCGGAGCGAACACTGAAGCTTTCTTT
cdr3_aa: CASSEFGANTEAFF

clone_size: NA
v_call: TRBV4-2
d_call: TRBD2
j_call: TRBJ2-5
cdr3_nt: TGTGCCAGCAGCCACCAAAGCGGGAGTGTGAAGACCCAGTACTTC
cdr3_aa: CASSHQSGSVKTQYF

clone_size: NA
v_call: TRBV7-9
d_call: TRBD2
j_call: TRBJ2-5
cdr3_nt: TGTGCCAGCAGCCCCGGTGCTAGCGGGCAAGAGACCCAGTACTTC
cdr3_aa: CASSPGASGQETQYF

clone_size: few
v_call: TRBV30
d_call: NA
j_call: TRBJ1-5
cdr3_nt: TGTGCCTGGACTACAGGGCTGGGACAGCCCCAGCATTTT
cdr3_aa: CAWTTGLGQPQHF

clone_size: NA
v_call: TRBV4-3
d_call: TRBD2
j_call: TRBJ2-3
cdr3_nt: TGCGCCAGCAGCCGTAGACTAGCGGGGGGAGCCGATACGCAGTATTTT
cdr3_aa: CASSRRLAGGADTQYF

clone_size: NA
v_call: TRBV19
d_call: NA
j_call: TRBJ2-4
cdr3_nt: TGTGCCAGTAGTATTAGGAACATTCAGTACTTC
cdr3_aa: CASSIRNIQYF

clone_size: NA
v_call: TRBV29-1
d_call: NA
j_call: TRBJ1-6
cdr3_nt: TGCAGCGTTTCTCAAGCGTTGGATTCACCCCTCCACTTT
cdr3_aa: CSVSQALDSPLHF

clone_size: NA
v_call: TRBV5-4
d_call: NA
j_call: TRBJ1-1
cdr3_nt: TGTGCCAGCAGCAGTAGGACAGTGAACACTGAAGCTTTCTTT
cdr3_aa: CASSSRTVNTEAFF

clone_size: NA
v_call: TRBV7-2
d_call: NA
j_call: TRBJ2-3
cdr3_nt: TGTGCCAGCAGCGACAGAAATTCAGATACGCAGTATTTT
cdr3_aa: CASSDRNSDTQYF

clone_size: NA
v_call: TRBV29-1
d_call: NA
j_call: TRBJ1-1
cdr3_nt: TGCAGCGCTTCTAACACTGAAGCTTTCTTT
cdr3_aa: CSASNTEAFF

clone_size: NA
v_call: TRBV30
d_call: NA
j_call: TRBJ2-4
cdr3_nt: TGTGCCTGGAAGGTGGCCAAAAACATTCAGTACTTC
cdr3_aa: CAWKVAKNIQYF

clone_size: few
v_call: TRBV6-5
d_call: NA
j_call: TRBJ2-3
cdr3_nt: TGTGCCAGCAGTTACTCGACGGGGGGCGGCACAGATACGCAGTATTTT
cdr3_aa: CASSYSTGGGTDTQYF

clone_size: few
v_call: TRBV25-1
d_call: TRBD1
j_call: TRBJ1-1
cdr3_nt: TGTGCCAGCCGGGACAGGGGGTACACTGAAGCTTTCTTT
cdr3_aa: CASRDRGYTEAFF

clone_size: NA
v_call: TRBV5-1
d_call: TRBD1
j_call: TRBJ2-1
cdr3_nt: TGCGCCAGCAGCTTACTGACAGGGACGAGCAATGAGCAGTTCTTC
cdr3_aa: CASSLLTGTSNEQFF

clone_size: NA
v_call: TRBV6-6
d_call: NA
j_call: TRBJ2-1
cdr3_nt: TGTGCCAGCAGTTACAGTCGGAACCATGAGCAGTTCTTC
cdr3_aa: CASSYSRNHEQFF

clone_size: few
v_call: TRBV28
d_call: NA
j_call: TRBJ2-3
cdr3_nt: TGTGCCAGCAAGTCTAACACAGATACGCAGTATTTT
cdr3_aa: CASKSNTDTQYF

clone_size: NA
v_call: TRBV5-6
d_call: NA
j_call: TRBJ1-1
cdr3_nt: TGTGCCAGCAGACCTGGACGCGGAGTGGGTGAAGCTTTCTTT
cdr3_aa: CASRPGRGVGEAFF

clone_size: NA
v_call: TRBV30
d_call: NA
j_call: TRBJ2-5
cdr3_nt: TGTGCCTGGAATCCCGGTATGGGGAGATCCAAGACCCAGTACTTC
cdr3_aa: CAWNPGMGRSKTQYF

clone_size: NA
v_call: TRBV5-1
d_call: NA
j_call: TRBJ2-1
cdr3_nt: TGCGCCAGCAGCTTGGGTGGGAGTAGTAATGAGCAGTTCTTC
cdr3_aa: CASSLGGSSNEQFF

clone_size: NA
v_call: TRBV5-4
d_call: NA
j_call: TRBJ2-1
cdr3_nt: TGTGCCAGCAGCTTGGTTGTGGGACCCTACAATGAGCAGTTCTTC
cdr3_aa: CASSLVVGPYNEQFF

clone_size: NA
v_call: TRBV15
d_call: TRBD1
j_call: TRBJ2-3
cdr3_nt: TGTGCCACCAGCAGGCAGACAGGGACCACAGATACGCAGTATTTT
cdr3_aa: CATSRQTGTTDTQYF

clone_size: NA
v_call: TRBV18
d_call: NA
j_call: TRBJ1-5
cdr3_nt: TGTGCCAGCTCACCTGGGGGTAACAATCAGCCCCAGCATTTT
cdr3_aa: CASSPGGNNQPQHF

clone_size: few
v_call: TRBV7-2
d_call: NA
j_call: TRBJ2-5
cdr3_nt: TGTGCCAGCAGCTTTCAGGGAGGAGGAGAGACCCAGTACTTC
cdr3_aa: CASSFQGGGETQYF

clone_size: few
v_call: TRBV9
d_call: NA
j_call: TRBJ2-7
cdr3_nt: TGTGCCAGCAGCGTAGATGCAGGGCCAAGCTCCTACGAGCAGTACTTC
cdr3_aa: CASSVDAGPSSYEQYF

clone_size: few
v_call: TRBV9
d_call: TRBD1
j_call: TRBJ2-3
cdr3_nt: TGTGCCAGCAGCCTCCGGGACAGGGACGCAGATACGCAGTATTTT
cdr3_aa: CASSLRDRDADTQYF

clone_size: NA
v_call: TRBV9
d_call: NA
j_call: TRBJ2-6
cdr3_nt: TGTGCCAGCAGCGTAGCGAATCGGTTCCGATCTGGGGCCAACGTCCTGACTTTC
cdr3_aa: CASSVANRFRSGANVLTF

clone_size: few
v_call: TRBV28
d_call: NA
j_call: TRBJ1-2
cdr3_nt: TGTGCCAGCAGACGAGGGGTTAACTATGGCTACACCTTC
cdr3_aa: CASRRGVNYGYTF

clone_size: NA
v_call: TRBV7-8
d_call: NA
j_call: TRBJ1-4
cdr3_nt: TGTGCCAGCAGCCCACTTTCTCGCGGGACGAGGGAAAAACTGTTTTTT
cdr3_aa: CASSPLSRGTREKLFF

clone_size: few
v_call: TRBV5-1
d_call: NA
j_call: TRBJ1-1
cdr3_nt: TGCGCCAGCAGCTCGTCATTTTCCACTGAAGCTTTCTTT
cdr3_aa: CASSSSFSTEAFF

clone_size: few
v_call: TRBV19
d_call: TRBD2
j_call: TRBJ2-1
cdr3_nt: TGTGCCAGTAGTACAGGGACTAGCGGGATGAATGAGCAGTTCTTC
cdr3_aa: CASSTGTSGMNEQFF

clone_size: NA
v_call: TRBV4-3
d_call: TRBD2
j_call: TRBJ2-3
cdr3_nt: TGCGCCAGCAGCGAAAGTAGCGGGAGAGGTAATACGCAGTATTTT
cdr3_aa: CASSESSGRGNTQYF

clone_size: NA
v_call: TRBV5-6
d_call: NA
j_call: TRBJ1-5
cdr3_nt: TGTGCCAGCAGCTTGGGCCGGAGAAATCAGCCCCAGCATTTT
cdr3_aa: CASSLGRRNQPQHF

clone_size: few
v_call: TRBV7-3
d_call: TRBD1
j_call: TRBJ1-1
cdr3_nt: TGTGCCAGCAGCCCCAAGACAGGGAAGAACACTGAAGCTTTCTTT
cdr3_aa: CASSPKTGKNTEAFF

clone_size: NA
v_call: TRBV30
d_call: NA
j_call: TRBJ2-7
cdr3_nt: TGTGCCTGGACCCAGTCCACCTACGAGCAGTACTTC
cdr3_aa: CAWTQSTYEQYF

clone_size: few
v_call: TRBV4-2
d_call: NA
j_call: TRBJ2-5
cdr3_nt: TGTGCCAGCAGCCCAAGGAACAGCCGGTACCAAGAGACCCAGTACTTC
cdr3_aa: CASSPRNSRYQETQYF

clone_size: few
v_call: TRBV5-6
d_call: NA
j_call: TRBJ2-2
cdr3_nt: TGTGCCAGCAGCTCCACAGGGATCTATGCGACCGGGGAGCTGTTTTTT
cdr3_aa: CASSSTGIYATGELFF

clone_size: few
v_call: TRBV4-3
d_call: NA
j_call: TRBJ2-2
cdr3_nt: TGCGCCAGCAGCCAAGACTTAATTTGGGGGGCCGGGGAGCTGTTTTTT
cdr3_aa: CASSQDLIWGAGELFF

clone_size: few
v_call: TRBV29-1
d_call: NA
j_call: TRBJ2-7
cdr3_nt: TGCAGCGTGGATGTGTCTAAAACGAGGGGGGAGCAGTACTTC
cdr3_aa: CSVDVSKTRGEQYF

clone_size: once
v_call: TRBV6-1
d_call: NA
j_call: TRBJ2-1
cdr3_nt: TGTGCCAGCAGTGAAGGGGCAGGGACACCTCCCTACAATGAGCAGTTCTTC
cdr3_aa: CASSEGAGTPPYNEQFF

clone_size: NA
v_call: TRBV4-2
d_call: NA
j_call: TRBJ1-2
cdr3_nt: TGTGCCAGCAGTCCCCCCACCGACCACTATGGCTACACCTTC
cdr3_aa: CASSPPTDHYGYTF